The entry below gives a single T cell receptor (beta chain) sequence along with its context. This specimen belongs to a study of T cell changes during pregnancy in multiple sclerosis. Using immunoSEQ multiplex PCR, the repertoire was profiled, and TCRdb retains in-frame clones only, with some absent. The sample lists approximately 61,000 clones; approximately 90% were seen once. Here the sequenced sample was peripheral blood, taken after pregnancy. The receptor was derived from a female donor in good health, enrolled as a control in a pregnancy study.

The CDR3 DNA reads as TGTGCCAGCAGTTACTCTTCAGGGATCGAGCAGTACTTC. It is translated as CASSYSSGIEQYF. This rearrangement joins TRBV6-5 to TRBJ2-7; D perhaps matches TRBD1 (5 bases). V was shortened by 0 bases and J by 6 bases, with 9 bases between the two germline ends. There are 13 residues in the CDR3. From germline, CDR1 is MNHEY and CDR2 SVGAGI.